This T cell receptor (beta chain) was sequenced in a study of beta chain features in type 1 diabetes. General study points: All four CD4+ subsets from Type 1 diabetes patients carried moderately but significantly shorter TCRB CDR3s. Researchers reported that naive, central memory and Treg TCRB repertoires appeared more similar in patients than in healthy donors. Insertions at VDJ junctions were less frequent in type 1 diabetes patients. These patients also deleted more nucleotides at the same junctions.

A word on this clone: What it binds is unknown.

The study reverse transcribed the entire isolated RNA, so it sequenced expressed TCRB transcripts. This table comes from immunoSEQ multiplex PCR, and its TCRdb copy is limited to in-frame clones, with some not included. Of roughly 300,000 clones listed, around 15% were seen once; the top ten hold less than 0.02%. The CDR3 extends over 14 amino acids. J was trimmed by 5 bases and V by 3 bases; bases with no gene match: 3. CDR1 and CDR2 (germline): KGHSH, LQKENI. This chain joins TRBV18 and TRBJ2-4; 8 positions match TRBD1. The receptor's source is a man in his thirties or forties with type 1 diabetes. The sequenced sample consisted of naive CD4+ T cells from blood. The CDR3 loop reads CASSPDRVENIQYF. In DNA form, the CDR3 reads TGTGCCAGCTCACCGGACAGGGTCGAAAACATTCAGTACTTC. Full variable domain (rest looked up from reference TRBV18 and TRBJ2-4): NAGVMQNPRHLVRRRGQEARLRCSPMKGHSHVYWYRQLPEEGLKFMVYLQKENIIDESGMPKERFSAEFPKEGPSILRIQQVVRGDSAAYFCASSPDRVENIQYFGAGTRLSVL.